Shown below are 16 T cell receptor beta chains from a single sample sequenced in a study of T cells in Graves' hyperthyroidism and ophthalmopathy (dated by TCRdb to between 2019 and 2020). Receptor libraries were prepared by multiplex PCR. This sample was sequenced with an Illumina HiSeq 2000. The TCR beta CDR3 regions were amplified from the RNA transcripts. A first-round RT-PCR of the TCR CDR3 used the HTBI primer set with the Qiagen OneStep RT-PCR kit. TCRdb applied fastp at Q25 and MiXCR to the public reads, then kept only in-frame beta chains. Duplicate CDR3 protein sequences are folded into a single record with the most common DNA and genes. The sample table records some 460,000 distinct CDR3 sequences; 15% to 19% of these occur just once. The top ten hold 12% to 15% of the sample. Specimen: blood. The receptors were sampled from a woman under 30 with Graves' hyperthyroidism.

This clonotype has just a few counts. The J gene is TRBJ1-5, the V gene TRBV20-1; 8 positions agree with TRBD1. Germline V CDR1 and CDR2: DFQATT, SNEGSKA (reference sequence). V was pared by 5 bases and J by 4 bases, with 10 bases of the junction left unmatched. This CDR3 has 15 residues. CDR3 coding DNA: TGCAGTGCTGACGGGACAGGAAGAGGGAATCAGCCCCAGCATTTT. Protein: CSADGTGRGNQPQHF.

Concerning this clonotype: This clone may be a read error of a much larger clone one base away. The genes are TRBV7-9 and TRBJ2-1, with D perhaps TRBD2 (5 bases). The J call may be incorrect, as the DNA end agrees better with TRBJ2-7. Germline-derived CDR1 and CDR2 are SEHNR and FQNEAQ (reference sequence). The CDR3 has 15 amino acids. The CDR3 DNA follows: TGTGCCAGCAGCTTAGTTGGACTGGCGGGTAATGAGCAGTACTTC. Residues: CASSLVGLAGNEQYF.

This rearrangement joins TRBV5-4 to TRBJ2-7; no clear D. The ends were cut back, 6 bases at V and 3 bases at J, with 16 bases in the middle. Germline V CDR1 and CDR2: SGHNT, YYREEE (reference sequence). The CDR3 totals 14 residues. CDR3 sequence (DNA): TGTGCCAGCAAAGTTTCCAGTTCAAACTACGAGCAGTACTTC. Translating it yields CASKVSSSNYEQYF.

J is TRBJ2-2 and V is TRBV9; D tentatively reads TRBD1 or TRBD2 (6 bases each). Trimming left V 3 bases short and J 1 base short, with 13 bases between. Germline V gives CDR1 SGDLS, CDR2 YYNGEE. CDR3 size: 16 residues. The CDR3 protein is CASSAKGGLNTGELFF. CDR3 in DNA: TGTGCCAGCAGCGCAAAGGGGGGCTTGAACACCGGGGAGCTGTTTTTT.

The rearrangement joins TRBV6-5 to TRBJ1-6; weak D call: TRBD1 (5 bases). Trimming cost V 0 bases and J 0 bases, with 12 bases left between them. This CDR3 is built from 18 residues. CDR1 MNHEY and CDR2 SVGAGI come from the germline V gene. CDR3 nucleotide sequence: TGTGCCAGCAGTTACTCGTCCGGGGGGAGCTCCTATAATTCACCCCTCCACTTT. The encoded protein is CASSYSSGGSSYNSPLHF.

This clonotype has a handful of counts. The chain links TRBV24-1 to TRBJ2-1, with unresolved D. Germline CDR1 KGHDR, CDR2 SFDVKD. The CDR3 has 13 residues. Trimming cost V 3 bases and J 6 bases, with 8 bases left between them. The CDR3 DNA follows: TGTGCCACCAGTGATAGGGTACTCAATGAGCAGTTCTTC. As protein: CATSDRVLNEQFF.

DNA for the CDR3: TGTGCCAGCAGCCAAGGGGACAGGGGAAGGCGTAGCAATCAGCCCCAGCATTTT. Protein sequence: CASSQGDRGRRSNQPQHF. J is TRBJ1-5 and V is TRBV4-2, with 10 bases that match TRBD1. There are 18 residues in the CDR3. Germline V gene data show CDR1 as LGHNA and CDR2 as YNFKEQ. The trim removed 1 base at V and 0 bases at J, leaving 6 bases unmatched.

This clonotype was observed a handful of times. The gene calls are TRBV4-1 and TRBJ1-1; D is unresolved. The V end was cut by 6 bases, the J end by 4 bases, with 18 bases between. Germline assignment: CDR1 MGHRA and CDR2 YSYEKL. The CDR3 runs to 15 residues. Written as DNA, the CDR3 is TGCGCCAGCAGTAATTTCTGGGGTCAAGCCACTGAAGCTTTCTTT. Translating gives CASSNFWGQATEAFF.

This clonotype was recorded at least ten times. The chain uses TRBV12-3 or TRBV12-4 and TRBJ2-7; D is possibly TRBD1 (5 bases). This CDR3 region has 15 residues. V was pared by 6 bases and J by 2 bases, with 17 bases between. This CDR3 reads CASSLGAAGTYEQYF. DNA for the CDR3: TGTGCCAGCAGCCTAGGGGCCGCCGGCACCTACGAGCAGTACTTC.

This clonotype was counted at least ten times. The chain has TRBV3-1 and TRBJ2-2; D not resolved. The CDR3 sequence is 15 residues long. Germline V gives CDR1 LGHDT, CDR2 YNNKEL (reference sequence). The V end was cut by 2 bases, the J end by 0 bases, with 7 bases between. The CDR3 nucleotides read TGTGCCAGCAGCCAACTTGGAACGAACACCGGGGAGCTGTTTTTT. Residues: CASSQLGTNTGELFF.

This clonotype has just a few counts. The J gene is TRBJ2-5, the V gene TRBV7-9; 11 bases are shared with TRBD2. Unmatched junction bases numbered 10, after V lost 5 bases and J lost 5 bases. The CDR3 is 16 residues long. Germline assignment: CDR1 SEHNR and CDR2 FQNEAQ (reference sequence). The CDR3 sequence: CASSRDPRLAGETQYF. The CDR3 DNA reads as TGTGCCAGCAGCCGGGACCCAAGACTAGCGGGGGAGACCCAGTACTTC.

This clonotype was seen more than once but under ten times. V gene TRBV24-1 combines with J gene TRBJ2-6, with 9 bases identical to TRBD1. Germline CDR1 is KGHDR and CDR2 is SFDVKD. Losses at the gene ends were 9 bases for V and 4 bases for J; bases not matched to a gene: 6. CDR3 length: 15 amino acids. Written as DNA, the CDR3 is TGTGCCACCGGGACAGGGATCCCGGGGGCCAACGTCCTGACTTTC. Encoded protein: CATGTGIPGANVLTF.

This clonotype appeared many times. The V gene is TRBV28, the J gene TRBJ2-5; the D call may be TRBD1 or TRBD2 (6 bases each). The CDR3 runs 14 residues. V was trimmed by 2 bases and J by 3 bases, leaving 10 bases between them. Per the germline V gene, CDR1 is MDHEN and CDR2 is SYDVKM. The chain's CDR3 is CASSLGGREETQYF. For the CDR3, the DNA is TGTGCCAGCAGTTTAGGGGGGCGCGAAGAGACCCAGTACTTC.

The J gene is TRBJ1-1, the V gene TRBV27, with D perhaps TRBD1 (5 bases). This CDR3 spans 17 amino acids. Trimming cost V 5 bases and J 2 bases, with 21 bases left between them. Per the germline V gene, CDR1 is MNHEY and CDR2 is SMNVEV (reference sequence). This chain's CDR3 is CASSQSWRGFVNTEAFF. CDR3 DNA: TGTGCCAGCAGTCAAAGTTGGAGGGGTTTCGTTAACACTGAAGCTTTCTTT.

In its sample, this clonotype was seen a few times. The chain couples TRBV3-1 to TRBJ2-5; 7 bases map to TRBD2. CDR1 LGHDT and CDR2 YNNKEL come from the germline V gene (reference sequence). Trimming cost V 3 bases and J 5 bases; bases outside gene matches: 6. The CDR3 runs to 14 residues. CDR3 region: CASSQATSVETQYF. CDR3 DNA sequence: TGTGCCAGCAGCCAGGCAACTAGCGTTGAGACCCAGTACTTC.

The sample holds many counts of this clonotype. The chain joins TRBV20-1 to TRBJ2-7; 8 bases are a match to TRBD1. Germline CDR1 is DFQATT and CDR2 is SNEGSKA (reference sequence). This CDR3 comprises 16 residues. Losses at the gene ends were 0 bases for V and 4 bases for J; bases not matched to a gene: 11. Written as DNA, the CDR3 is TGCAGTGCTAGAGAAATAGACCGGACAGGGTTATACGAGCAGTACTTC. Protein sequence: CSAREIDRTGLYEQYF.